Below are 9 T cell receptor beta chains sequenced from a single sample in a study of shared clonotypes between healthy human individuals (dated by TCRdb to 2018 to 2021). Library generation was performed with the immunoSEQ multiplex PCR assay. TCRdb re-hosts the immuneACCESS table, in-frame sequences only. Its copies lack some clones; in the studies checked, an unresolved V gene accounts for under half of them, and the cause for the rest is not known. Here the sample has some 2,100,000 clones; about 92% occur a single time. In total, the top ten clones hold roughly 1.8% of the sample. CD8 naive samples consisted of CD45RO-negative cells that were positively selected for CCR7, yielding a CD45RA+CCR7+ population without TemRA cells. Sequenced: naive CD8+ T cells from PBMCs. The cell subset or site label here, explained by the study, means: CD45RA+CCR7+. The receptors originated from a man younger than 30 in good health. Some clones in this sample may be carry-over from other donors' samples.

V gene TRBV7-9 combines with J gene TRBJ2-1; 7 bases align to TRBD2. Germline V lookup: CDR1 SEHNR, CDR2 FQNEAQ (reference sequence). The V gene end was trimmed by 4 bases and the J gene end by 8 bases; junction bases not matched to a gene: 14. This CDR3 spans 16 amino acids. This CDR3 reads CASSSAGGRALDEQFF. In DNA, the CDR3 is TGTGCCAGCAGCTCCGCCGGGGGGAGGGCCTTGGATGAGCAGTTCTTC.

The chain's CDR3 is CASSENRVSANTGELFF. The DNA for the CDR3 is TGTGCCAGCAGTGAAAACCGGGTCAGCGCGAACACCGGGGAGCTGTTTTTT. V gene TRBV25-1 combines with J gene TRBJ2-2, with D hard to call. The CDR3 covers 17 residues. Trimming took 2 bases from V and 0 from J, leaving 13 bases between them. CDR1 and CDR2 from the germline V gene are MGHDK and SYGVNS.

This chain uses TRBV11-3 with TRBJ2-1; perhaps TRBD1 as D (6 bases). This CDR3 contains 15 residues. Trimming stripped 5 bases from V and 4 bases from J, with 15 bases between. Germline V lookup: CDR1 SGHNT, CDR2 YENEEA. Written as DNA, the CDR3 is TGTGCCAGCAGCCCCCGCCTACAGGGTTACAATGAGCAGTTCTTC. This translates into CASSPRLQGYNEQFF.

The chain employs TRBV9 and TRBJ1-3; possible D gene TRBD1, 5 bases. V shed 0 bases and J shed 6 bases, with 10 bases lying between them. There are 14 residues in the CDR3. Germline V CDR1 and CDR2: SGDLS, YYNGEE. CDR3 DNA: TGTGCCAGCAGCGTAGTACAGGATCCAAACACCATATATTTT. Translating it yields CASSVVQDPNTIYF.

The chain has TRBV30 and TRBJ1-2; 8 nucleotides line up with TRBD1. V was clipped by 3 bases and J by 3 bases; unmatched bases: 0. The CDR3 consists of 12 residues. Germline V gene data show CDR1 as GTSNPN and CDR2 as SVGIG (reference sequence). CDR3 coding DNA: TGTGCCTGGAGACAGGGGGACTATGGCTACACCTTC. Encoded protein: CAWRQGDYGYTF.

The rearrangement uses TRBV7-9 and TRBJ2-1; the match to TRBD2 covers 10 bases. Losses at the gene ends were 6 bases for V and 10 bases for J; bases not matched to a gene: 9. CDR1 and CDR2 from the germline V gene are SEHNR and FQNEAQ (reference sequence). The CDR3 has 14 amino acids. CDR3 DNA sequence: TGTGCCAGCAGTTCTAGCGGGAGTCTTGGGGAGCAGTTCTTC. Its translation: CASSSSGSLGEQFF.

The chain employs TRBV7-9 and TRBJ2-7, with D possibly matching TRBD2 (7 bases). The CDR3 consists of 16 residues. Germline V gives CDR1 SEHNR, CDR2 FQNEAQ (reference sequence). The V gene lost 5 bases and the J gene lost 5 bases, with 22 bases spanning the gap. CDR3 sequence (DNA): TGTGCCAGCAGCGAAGGGGGGGAGGGCCCGAGAAACGAGCAGTACTTC. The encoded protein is CASSEGGEGPRNEQYF.

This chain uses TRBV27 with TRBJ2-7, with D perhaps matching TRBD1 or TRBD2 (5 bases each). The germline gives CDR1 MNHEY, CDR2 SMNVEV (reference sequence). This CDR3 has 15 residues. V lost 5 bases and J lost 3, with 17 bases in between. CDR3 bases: TGTGCCAGCAGTACTCCGGGACCTTCTTACTACGAGCAGTACTTC. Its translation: CASSTPGPSYYEQYF.

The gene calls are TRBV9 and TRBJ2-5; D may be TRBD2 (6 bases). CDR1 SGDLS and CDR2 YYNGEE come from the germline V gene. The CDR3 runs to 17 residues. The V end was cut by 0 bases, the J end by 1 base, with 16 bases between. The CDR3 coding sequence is TGTGCCAGCAGCGTAGGGCGAAGCGCGGGGACCCAAGAGACCCAGTACTTC. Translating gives CASSVGRSAGTQETQYF.